This T cell receptor (beta chain) is drawn from a study of T cell repertoires in cytomegalovirus infection. Study information: Public TCR beta signatures were indicative of both CMV infection and a matching HLA type. Study-level findings and limits: CMV-specific TCR beta clonotypes restricted by HLA-C dominated the ex vivo response. Cumulative frequency (of public TCR beta family members) identified carriers of CMV plus the relevant HLA.

TCRdb ran MiXCR on the reads and lists one entry per CDR3 protein. The sample records over 450,000 distinct CDR3 sequences, 11% being singletons. This CDR3 comprises 11 residues. Per the germline V gene, CDR1 is SGHRS and CDR2 is YFSETQ. V lost 0 bases, J lost 6 bases, and 4 bases lay in between. This clonotype showed up many times. Its antigen is not known. This TCR derives from a human donor in good health (CMV status not recorded). Some clones in this sample may be carry-over from other donors' samples. The chain uses TRBV5-1 and TRBJ2-7; D gene uncertain. The sample taken for sequencing was PBMCs. CDR3 in DNA: TGCGCCAGCAGCTTGGAGTCCGAGCAGTACTTC. Encoded protein: CASSLESEQYF. The full variable domain, rest sourced from reference TRBV5-1 and TRBJ2-7, is KAGVTQTPRYLIKTRGQQVTLSCSPISGHRSVSWYQQTPGQGLQFLFEYFSETQRNKGNFPGRFSGRQFSNSRSEMNVSTLELGDSALYLCASSLESEQYFGPGTRLTVT.